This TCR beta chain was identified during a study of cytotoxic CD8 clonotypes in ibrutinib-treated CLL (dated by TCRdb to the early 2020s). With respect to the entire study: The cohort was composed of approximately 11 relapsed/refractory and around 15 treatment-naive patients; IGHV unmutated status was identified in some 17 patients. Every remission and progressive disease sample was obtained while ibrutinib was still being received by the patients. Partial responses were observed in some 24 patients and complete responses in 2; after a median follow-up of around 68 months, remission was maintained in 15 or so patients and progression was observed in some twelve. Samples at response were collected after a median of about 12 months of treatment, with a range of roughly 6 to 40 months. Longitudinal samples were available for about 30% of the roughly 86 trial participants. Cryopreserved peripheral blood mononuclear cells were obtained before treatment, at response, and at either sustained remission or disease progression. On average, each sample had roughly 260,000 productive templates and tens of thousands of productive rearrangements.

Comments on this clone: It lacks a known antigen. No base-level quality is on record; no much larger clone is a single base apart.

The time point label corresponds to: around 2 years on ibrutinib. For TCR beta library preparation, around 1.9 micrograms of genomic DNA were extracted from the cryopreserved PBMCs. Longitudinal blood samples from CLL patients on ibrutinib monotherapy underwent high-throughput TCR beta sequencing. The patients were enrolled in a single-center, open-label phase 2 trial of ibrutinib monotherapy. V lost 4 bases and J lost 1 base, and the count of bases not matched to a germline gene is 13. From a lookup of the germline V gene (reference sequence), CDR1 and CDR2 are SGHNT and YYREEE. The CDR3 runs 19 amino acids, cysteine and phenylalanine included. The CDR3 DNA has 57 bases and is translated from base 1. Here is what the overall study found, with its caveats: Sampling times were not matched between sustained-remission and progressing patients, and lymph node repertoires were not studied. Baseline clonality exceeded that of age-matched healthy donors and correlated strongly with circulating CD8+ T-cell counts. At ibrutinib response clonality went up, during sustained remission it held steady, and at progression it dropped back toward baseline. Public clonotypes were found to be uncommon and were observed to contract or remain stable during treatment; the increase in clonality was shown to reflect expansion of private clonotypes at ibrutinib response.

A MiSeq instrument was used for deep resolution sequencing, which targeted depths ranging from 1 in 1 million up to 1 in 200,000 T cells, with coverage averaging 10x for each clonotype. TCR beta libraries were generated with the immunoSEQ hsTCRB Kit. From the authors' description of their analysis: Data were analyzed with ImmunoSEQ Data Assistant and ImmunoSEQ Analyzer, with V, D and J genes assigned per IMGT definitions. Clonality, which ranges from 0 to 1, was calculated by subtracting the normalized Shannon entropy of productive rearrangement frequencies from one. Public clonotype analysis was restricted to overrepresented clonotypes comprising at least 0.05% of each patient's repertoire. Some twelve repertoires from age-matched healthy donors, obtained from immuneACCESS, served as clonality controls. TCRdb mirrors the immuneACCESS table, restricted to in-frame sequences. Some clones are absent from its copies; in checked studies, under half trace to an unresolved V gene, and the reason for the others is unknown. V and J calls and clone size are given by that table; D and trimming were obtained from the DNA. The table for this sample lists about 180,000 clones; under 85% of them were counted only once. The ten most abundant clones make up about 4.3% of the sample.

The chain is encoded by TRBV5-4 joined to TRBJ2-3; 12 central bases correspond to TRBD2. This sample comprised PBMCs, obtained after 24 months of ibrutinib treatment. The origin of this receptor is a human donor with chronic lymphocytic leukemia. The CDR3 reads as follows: CASSPQLAGGPAGTDTQYF. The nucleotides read TGTGCCAGCAGCCCTCAGCTAGCGGGGGGGCCGGCAGGCACAGATACGCAGTATTTT.